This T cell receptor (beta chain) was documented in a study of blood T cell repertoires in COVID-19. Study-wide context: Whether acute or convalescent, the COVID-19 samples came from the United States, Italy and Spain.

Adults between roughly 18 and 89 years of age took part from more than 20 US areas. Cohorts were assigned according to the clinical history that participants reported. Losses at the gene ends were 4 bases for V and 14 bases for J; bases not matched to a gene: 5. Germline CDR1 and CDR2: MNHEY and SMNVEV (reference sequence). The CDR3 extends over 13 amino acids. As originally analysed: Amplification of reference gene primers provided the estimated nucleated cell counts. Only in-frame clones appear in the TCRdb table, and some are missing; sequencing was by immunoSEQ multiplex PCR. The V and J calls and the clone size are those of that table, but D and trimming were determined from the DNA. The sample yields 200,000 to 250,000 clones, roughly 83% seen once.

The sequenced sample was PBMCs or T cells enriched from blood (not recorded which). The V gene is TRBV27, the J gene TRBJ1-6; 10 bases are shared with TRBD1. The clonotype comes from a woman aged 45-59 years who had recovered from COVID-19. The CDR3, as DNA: TGTGCCAGCAGTTCCCCCGGGACAGGGGCCCTCCACTTT. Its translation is CASSSPGTGALHF.